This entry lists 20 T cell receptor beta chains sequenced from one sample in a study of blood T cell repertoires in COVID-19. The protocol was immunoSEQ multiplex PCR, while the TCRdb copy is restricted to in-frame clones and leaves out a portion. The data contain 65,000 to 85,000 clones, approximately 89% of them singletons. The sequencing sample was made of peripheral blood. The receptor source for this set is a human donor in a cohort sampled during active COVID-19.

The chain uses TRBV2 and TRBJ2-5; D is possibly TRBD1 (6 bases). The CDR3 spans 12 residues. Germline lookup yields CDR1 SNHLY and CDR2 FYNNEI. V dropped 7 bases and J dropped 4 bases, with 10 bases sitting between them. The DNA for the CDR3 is TGTGCCAGCATGAAAGGGGGAGAGACCCAGTACTTC. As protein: CASMKGGETQYF.

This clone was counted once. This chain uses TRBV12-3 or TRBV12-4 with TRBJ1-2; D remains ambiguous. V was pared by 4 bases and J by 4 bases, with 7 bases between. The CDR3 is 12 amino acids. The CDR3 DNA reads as TGTGCCAGCAGTTATAGCGGCTATGGCTACACCTTC. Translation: CASSYSGYGYTF.

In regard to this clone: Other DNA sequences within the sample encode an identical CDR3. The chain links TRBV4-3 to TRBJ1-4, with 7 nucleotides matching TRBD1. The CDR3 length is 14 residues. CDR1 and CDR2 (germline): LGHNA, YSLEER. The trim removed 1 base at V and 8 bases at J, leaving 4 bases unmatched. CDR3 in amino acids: CASSQGQGGEKLFF. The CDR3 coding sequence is TGCGCCAGCAGCCAAGGTCAGGGGGGCGAAAAACTGTTTTTT.

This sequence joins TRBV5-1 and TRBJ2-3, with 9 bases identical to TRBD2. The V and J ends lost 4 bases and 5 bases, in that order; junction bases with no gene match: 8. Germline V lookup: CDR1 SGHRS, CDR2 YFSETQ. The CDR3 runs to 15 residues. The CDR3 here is CASSGLAGAKDTQYF. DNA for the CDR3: TGCGCCAGCAGCGGTTTAGCGGGGGCGAAAGATACGCAGTATTTT.

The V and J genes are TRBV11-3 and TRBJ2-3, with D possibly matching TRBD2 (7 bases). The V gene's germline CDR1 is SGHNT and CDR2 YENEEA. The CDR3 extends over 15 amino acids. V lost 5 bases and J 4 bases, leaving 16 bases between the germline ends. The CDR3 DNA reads TGTGCCAGCAGCAGCTCGCGCGGGGGCCCAGATACGCAGTATTTT. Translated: CASSSSRGGPDTQYF.

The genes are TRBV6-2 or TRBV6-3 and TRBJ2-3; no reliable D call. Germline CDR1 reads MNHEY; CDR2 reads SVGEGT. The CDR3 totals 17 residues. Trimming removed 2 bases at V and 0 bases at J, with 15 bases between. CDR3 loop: CASSYKRDIPSTDTQYF. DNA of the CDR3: TGTGCCAGCAGTTACAAACGAGACATTCCTAGCACAGATACGCAGTATTTT.

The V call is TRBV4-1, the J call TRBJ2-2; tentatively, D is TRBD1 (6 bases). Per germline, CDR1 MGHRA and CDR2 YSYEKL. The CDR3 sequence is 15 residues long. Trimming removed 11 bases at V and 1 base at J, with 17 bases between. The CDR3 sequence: CAAGLQGVNTGELFF. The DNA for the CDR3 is TGCGCCGCTGGCTTACAGGGCGTGAACACCGGGGAGCTGTTTTTT.

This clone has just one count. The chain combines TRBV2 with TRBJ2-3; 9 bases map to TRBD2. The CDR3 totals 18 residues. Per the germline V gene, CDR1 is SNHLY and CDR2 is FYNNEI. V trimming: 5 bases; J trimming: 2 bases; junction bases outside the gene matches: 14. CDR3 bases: TGTGCCAGCAGTCGTCATCATCAGAGCGGGGGGTACACAGATACGCAGTATTTT. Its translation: CASSRHHQSGGYTDTQYF.

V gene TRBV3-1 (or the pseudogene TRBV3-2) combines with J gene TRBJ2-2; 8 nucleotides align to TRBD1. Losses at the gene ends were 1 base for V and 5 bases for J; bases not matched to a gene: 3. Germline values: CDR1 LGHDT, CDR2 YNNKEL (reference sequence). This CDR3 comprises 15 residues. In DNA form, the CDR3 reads TGTGCCAGCAGCCAAGCAGGGGGCAGTACCGGGGAGCTGTTTTTT. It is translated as CASSQAGGSTGELFF.

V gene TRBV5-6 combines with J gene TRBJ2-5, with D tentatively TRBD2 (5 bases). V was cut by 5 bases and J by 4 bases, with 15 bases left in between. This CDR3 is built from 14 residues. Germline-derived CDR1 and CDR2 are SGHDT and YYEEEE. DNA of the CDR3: TGTGCCAGCAGTTCAGGCGAGGGCATAGAGACCCAGTACTTC. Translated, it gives CASSSGEGIETQYF.

The CDR3 is CASSSGQAFSYEQYF. CDR3 bases: TGTGCCAGCAGCTCAGGACAGGCGTTTTCCTACGAGCAGTACTTC. The V and J genes are TRBV7-2 and TRBJ2-7; 7 nucleotides agree with TRBD1. J was trimmed by 1 base and V by 4 bases; bases with no gene match: 7. This CDR3 is built from 15 residues. Germline V lookup: CDR1 SGHTA, CDR2 FQGNSA.

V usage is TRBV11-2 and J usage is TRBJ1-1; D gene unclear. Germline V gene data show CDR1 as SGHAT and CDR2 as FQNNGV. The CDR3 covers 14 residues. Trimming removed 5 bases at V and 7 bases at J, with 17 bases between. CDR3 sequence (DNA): TGTGCCAGCAGCGCGGGCATCTTACAAAATGAAGCTTTCTTT. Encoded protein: CASSAGILQNEAFF.

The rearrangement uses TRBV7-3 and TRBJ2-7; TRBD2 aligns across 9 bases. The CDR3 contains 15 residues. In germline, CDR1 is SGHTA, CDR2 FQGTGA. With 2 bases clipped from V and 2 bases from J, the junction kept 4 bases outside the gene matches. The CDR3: CASSLRAGGAYEQYF. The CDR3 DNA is TGTGCCAGCAGCTTACGCGCGGGGGGGGCCTACGAGCAGTACTTC.

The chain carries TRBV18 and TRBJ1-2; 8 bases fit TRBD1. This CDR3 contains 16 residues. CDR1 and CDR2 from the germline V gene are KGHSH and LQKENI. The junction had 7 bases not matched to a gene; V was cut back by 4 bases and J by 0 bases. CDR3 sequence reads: CASSLRDRPTNYGYTF. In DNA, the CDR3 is TGTGCCAGCTCACTCCGGGACAGGCCAACTAACTATGGCTACACCTTC. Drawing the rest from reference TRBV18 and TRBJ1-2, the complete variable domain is NAGVMQNPRHLVRRRGQEARLRCSPMKGHSHVYWYRQLPEEGLKFMVYLQKENIIDESGMPKERFSAEFPKEGPSILRIQQVVRGDSAAYFCASSLRDRPTNYGYTFGSGTRLTVV.

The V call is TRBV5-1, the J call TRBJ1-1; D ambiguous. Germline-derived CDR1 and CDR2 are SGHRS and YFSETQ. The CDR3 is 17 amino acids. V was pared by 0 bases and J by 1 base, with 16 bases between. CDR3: CASSLGSRPVANTEAFF. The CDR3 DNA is TGCGCCAGCAGCTTGGGGTCCAGGCCAGTCGCGAACACTGAAGCTTTCTTT.

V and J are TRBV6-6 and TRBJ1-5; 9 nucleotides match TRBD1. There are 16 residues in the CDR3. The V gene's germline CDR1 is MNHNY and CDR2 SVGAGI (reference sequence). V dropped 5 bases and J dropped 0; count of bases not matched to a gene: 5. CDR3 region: CASSRQGGNSNQPQHF. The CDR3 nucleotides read TGTGCCAGCAGTCGACAGGGGGGAAATAGCAATCAGCCCCAGCATTTT.

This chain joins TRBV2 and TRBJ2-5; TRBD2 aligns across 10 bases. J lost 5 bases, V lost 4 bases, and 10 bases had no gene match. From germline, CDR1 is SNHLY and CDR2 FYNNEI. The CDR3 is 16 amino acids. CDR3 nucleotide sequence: TGTGCCAGCAGTGCACCTAGCGGGGGACTCGGGGAGACCCAGTACTTC. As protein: CASSAPSGGLGETQYF. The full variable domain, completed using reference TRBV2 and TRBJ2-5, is EPEVTQTPSHQVTQMGQEVILRCVPISNHLYFYWYRQILGQKVEFLVSFYNNEISEKSEIFDDQFSVERPDGSNFTLKIRSTKLEDSAMYFCASSAPSGGLGETQYFGPGTRLLVL.

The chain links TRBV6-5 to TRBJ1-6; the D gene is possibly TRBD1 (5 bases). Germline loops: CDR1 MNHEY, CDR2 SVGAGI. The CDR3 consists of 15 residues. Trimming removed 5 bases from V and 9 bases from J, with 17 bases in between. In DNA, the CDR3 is TGTGCCAGCAGTCCATTTACGGGGGACTTTTCACCCCTCCACTTT. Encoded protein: CASSPFTGDFSPLHF.

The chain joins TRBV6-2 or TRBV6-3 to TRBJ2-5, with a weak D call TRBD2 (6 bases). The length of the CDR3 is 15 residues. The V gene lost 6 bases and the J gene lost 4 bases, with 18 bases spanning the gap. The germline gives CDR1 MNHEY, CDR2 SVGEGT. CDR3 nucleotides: TGTGCCAGCAGCCGGCGGGACGGGCCTCCAGAGACCCAGTACTTC. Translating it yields CASSRRDGPPETQYF.

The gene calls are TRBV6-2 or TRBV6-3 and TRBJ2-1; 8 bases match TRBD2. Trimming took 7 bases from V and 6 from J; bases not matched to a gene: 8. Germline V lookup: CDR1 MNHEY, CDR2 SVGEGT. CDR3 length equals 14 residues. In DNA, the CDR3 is TGTGCCAGCACCCCAGCGGGGGTAGTCAATGAGCAGTTCTTC. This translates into CASTPAGVVNEQFF.